The rows below give T cell receptor beta chains drawn from one sample of a study of blood T cell repertoires in COVID-19. Some clones are missing from TCRdb's copy, which holds only in-frame ones; the method was immunoSEQ multiplex PCR. The sample has about 170,000 clones, more than 75% seen once. Sample: peripheral blood. The receptors were gathered from a man aged 45-60 years who had recovered from COVID-19. Both conserved end residues are part of each CDR3. The D gene is left open where the match is weak. Clone size is not always given. Where it is, it says once, few, many or a class for expanded clones.

>-|TRBD2|TRBJ2-1|TRBV5-1
TGCGCCAGCAGCTTACTAGCGGGAGCCTCCCACAATGAGCAGTTCTTC
CASSLLAGASHNEQFF
>-|-|TRBJ2-7|TRBV11-1
TGTGCCAGCAGCCCGCGGGACCACGACTACGAGCAGTACTTC
CASSPRDHDYEQYF
>-|TRBD2|TRBJ2-5|TRBV7-2
TGTGCCAGCAGCCTCAGCGGGAGCTTAGAGACCCAGTACTTC
CASSLSGSLETQYF
>-|TRBD1|TRBJ1-2|TRBV7-2
TGTGCCAGCAGCTTATTCTCAGGGGGTAACGGCTACACCTTC
CASSLFSGGNGYTF
>-|-|TRBJ1-4|TRBV10-1
TGCGCCAGCAGTGTCGGCGGATCCTGGAGAAAACTGTTTTTT
CASSVGGSWRKLFF
>-|TRBD1|TRBJ2-7|TRBV6-2/TRBV6-3
TGTGCCAGCAGTCCGGGACAGGGTTCCCTACGGTACTTC
CASSPGQGSLRYF
>-|TRBD2|TRBJ2-1|TRBV2
TGTGCCAGCCGCCTGACTAGCGGGAGAGGGAATGAGCAGTTCTTC
CASRLTSGRGNEQFF
>-|-|TRBJ1-1|TRBV29-1
TGCAGCGTTGAACCTCGGGACACTGAAGCTTTCTTT
CSVEPRDTEAFF
>-|TRBD2|TRBJ2-1|TRBV10-1
TGCGCCAGCAGCTACGTCTCTAGCGGGAGTTACAATGAGCAGTTCTTC
CASSYVSSGSYNEQFF
>-|TRBD1|TRBJ1-2|TRBV5-1
TGCGCCAGCAGCCAAACGACAGGGCGGGGCGGCTACACCTTC
CASSQTTGRGGYTF
>-|-|TRBJ1-1|TRBV7-2
TGTGCCAGCAGCTTAGTAATTACGGGGAACACTGAAGCTTTCTTT
CASSLVITGNTEAFF
>-|-|TRBJ1-2|TRBV18
TGTGCCAGCTCACCACTTGCCAGGGGAAGCTATGGCTACACCTTC
CASSPLARGSYGYTF
>-|-|TRBJ1-1|TRBV23-1
TGCGCCAGCAGTCTCGGGGTTCGAGGCGCTGAAGCTTTCTTT
CASSLGVRGAEAFF
>-|TRBD2|TRBJ2-5|TRBV24-1
TGTGCCACCAGTGATTTCGTGACTAGCGGAAAAGAGACCCAGTACTTC
CATSDFVTSGKETQYF
>-|-|TRBJ2-2|TRBV18
TGTGCCAGCTCACCCCTGCTAAGTGGCACCGGGGAGCTGTTTTTT
CASSPLLSGTGELFF
>-|-|TRBJ2-7|TRBV24-1
TGTGCCACCAGTGGAAGGGGACTCTACGAGCAGTACTTC
CATSGRGLYEQYF
>-|-|TRBJ2-3|TRBV7-2
TGTGCCAGCAGCTTAGCCGTGCTAGACACAGATACGCAGTATTTT
CASSLAVLDTDTQYF
>-|-|TRBJ1-1|TRBV5-1
TGCGCCAGCAGCTTGGGTCAGGTAAACACTGAAGCTTTCTTT
CASSLGQVNTEAFF
>-|-|TRBJ1-3|TRBV15
TGTGCCACCAGCATAGAACGCGGATCCACCATATATTTT
CATSIERGSTIYF
>-|TRBD1|TRBJ2-2|TRBV3-1/TRBV3-2
TGTGCCAGCAGCCGTGGGACAGGGCCGGCGAACACCGGGGAGCTGTTTTTT
CASSRGTGPANTGELFF
>-|-|TRBJ2-7|TRBV5-1
TGCGCCAGCAGTGCCGGACAGTCCTACGAGCAGTACTTC
CASSAGQSYEQYF
>-|TRBD1|TRBJ1-6|TRBV6-5
TGTGCCAGCAGACCCCCGACAGGGAGCAATTCACCCCTCCACTTT
CASRPPTGSNSPLHF
>-|TRBD1|TRBJ2-1|TRBV3-1/TRBV3-2
TGTGCCAGCAGCCACCCAGTCGGGACAGGGGGCAAGCAGTTCTTC
CASSHPVGTGGKQFF
>-|-|TRBJ1-1|TRBV7-2
TGTGCCAGCAGCTTGGACTCCCCAAAGAACACTGAAGCTTTCTTT
CASSLDSPKNTEAFF
>-|TRBD1|TRBJ1-1|TRBV10-3
TGTGCCATCAGCGCCGGGACAGTTTTTTCGGAAGCTTTCTTT
CAISAGTVFSEAFF
>-|-|TRBJ1-1|TRBV27
TGTGCCAGCAGTTTAAGTGACAGCGCGAATGAAGCTTTCTTT
CASSLSDSANEAFF
>-|-|TRBJ1-1|TRBV28
TGTGCCAGCAGGACACGGCACACTGAAGCTTTCTTT
CASRTRHTEAFF
>-|-|TRBJ2-1|TRBV12-5
TGTGCTAGTGGTTTGGTACTAAGGGAGTATCATGAGCAGTTCTTC
CASGLVLREYHEQFF
>-|-|TRBJ1-2|TRBV6-2/TRBV6-3
TGTGCCAGCAGTTTCCCGACCAAAGGGCGGGAAAACTATGGCTACACCTTC
CASSFPTKGRENYGYTF
>-|-|TRBJ2-3|TRBV19
TGTGCCAGTAGTATAAGGACATCTGATACGCAGTATTTT
CASSIRTSDTQYF
>-|TRBD2|TRBJ2-7|TRBV6-5
TGTGCCAGCAGCCGGACTAGCGGCTACGAGCAGTACTTC
CASSRTSGYEQYF
>-|TRBD2|TRBJ2-2|TRBV10-3
TGTGCCATCAGTGATCACGGGGGGGTGAGGGAGCTGTTTTTT
CAISDHGGVRELFF
>-|-|TRBJ2-1|TRBV12-3/TRBV12-4
TGTGCCAGCAGCGGGAGCTACTACAATGAGCAGTTCTTC
CASSGSYYNEQFF
>-|TRBD2|TRBJ2-2|TRBV7-3
TGTGCCAGCAGCTTACATAGCGGGGCGAACACCGGGGAGCTGTTTTTT
CASSLHSGANTGELFF
>once|-|TRBJ1-1|TRBV5-4
TGTGCCAGCAGCCCTTTGAGTGCCGCGAACACTGAAGCTTTCTTT
CASSPLSAANTEAFF
>-|-|TRBJ2-3|TRBV20-1
TGCAGTGCTAGAGGGAGAGATACGCAGTATTTT
CSARGRDTQYF
>-|TRBD2|TRBJ2-1|TRBV6-2/TRBV6-3
TGTGCCAGCAGTTCCTCTCGGACTAGCTACAATGAGCAGTTCTTC
CASSSSRTSYNEQFF
>-|-|TRBJ1-2|TRBV9
TGTGCCAGCAGCCCCCAGTCCAGTATTAACTATGGCTACACCTTC
CASSPQSSINYGYTF
>few|-|TRBJ1-6|TRBV28
TGTGCCAGCAGTGTTAATTATAATTCACCCCTCCACTTT
CASSVNYNSPLHF
>-|-|TRBJ2-7|TRBV5-1
TGCGCCAGCAGCTCCCGAGACTACGAGCAGTACTTC
CASSSRDYEQYF
>-|TRBD2|TRBJ2-7|TRBV10-3
TGTGCCATCAGTGGGTCCGGGGGAATTCAAGCGGGAGTCGCCCCCTACGAGCAGTACTTC
CAISGSGGIQAGVAPYEQYF
>-|-|TRBJ2-3|TRBV4-1
TGCGCCAGCAGCCCCGTCTATGGTACGCAGTATTTT
CASSPVYGTQYF
>once|TRBD1|TRBJ1-2|TRBV27
TGTGCCACCGGACAGGGGGCTAACTATGGCTACACCTTC
CATGQGANYGYTF